Below, 9 T cell receptor beta chains from the same sample are listed, as sequenced in a study of CD8+CD57+ T cells in acquired aplastic anemia. Sequenced patients had shown CD8+CD57+ cell expansion by flow cytometry. CDR3 and TCR beta VDJ profiling relied on a genomic DNA template. TCRdb analysed the reads with MiXCR anew, one entry per CDR3 protein. The sample holds fewer than 250,000 distinct CDR3 sequences; 40% to 50% are singletons and the top ten take 7.8%. Sequencing was done on a sample of sorted CD4+, CD8+, or CD8+CD57+ T cells (not recorded which) from PBMCs. Every receptor here comes from a human donor with aplastic anemia.

About this clonotype itself: A much more abundant neighbour one base away suggests this may be a read error. The chain has TRBV6-2 or TRBV6-3 and TRBJ2-5; the D gene is possibly TRBD1 (6 bases). V was shortened by 8 bases and J by 5 bases, with 18 bases between the two germline ends. This CDR3 has 14 residues. The germline CDR1 and CDR2 sequences are MNHEY and SVGEGT. The CDR3 region is CASCDRPTGETQYF. DNA of the CDR3: TGTGCCAGCTGCGACAGGCCAACGGGTGAGACCCAGTACTTC.

A word on this clonotype: A much more abundant neighbour one base away suggests this may be a read error. The chain has TRBV11-3 and TRBJ2-7, with 7 bases that match TRBD1. Per germline, CDR1 SGHNT and CDR2 YENEEA. This CDR3 comprises 13 residues. J was trimmed by 5 bases and V by 10 bases; bases with no gene match: 11. CDR3 in DNA: TGTGCCATCAGTCAGGGGACAGCCAACGAGCAGTACTTC. It encodes CAISQGTANEQYF. The full variable domain, rest sourced from reference TRBV11-3 and TRBJ2-7, is EAGVVQSPRYKIIEKKQPVAFWCNPISGHNTLYWYLQNLGQGPELLIRYENEEAVDDSQLPKDRFSAERLKGVDSTLKIQPAELGDSAVYLCAISQGTANEQYFGPGTRLTVT.

With respect to this clonotype: One end of the junction varies from germline; a read error may be responsible. The rearrangement joins TRBV10-3 to TRBJ1-1, with D maybe TRBD1 (6 bases). Per germline, CDR1 ENHRY and CDR2 SYGVKD. This CDR3 has 18 amino acids. The CDR3 coding sequence is TGTGCCATCAGTGATCCGGAAAGGAGGGATCCAGGGGTGACTGGAGCTTTCTTC. Protein product: CAISDPERRDPGVTGAFF.

Many counts were recorded for this clonotype. V is TRBV5-8 and J is TRBJ1-6; the D is unclear. Trimming took off 0 bases at V and 0 bases at J, with 7 bases between the two ends. CDR1 is SGHTS, CDR2 YDEGEE, per germline. The CDR3 runs to 16 residues. This CDR3 reads CASSLERSSYNSPLHF. Here the CDR3 DNA reads TGTGCCAGCAGCTTGGAACGGAGCTCCTATAATTCACCCCTCCACTTT.

In this sample, this clonotype turned up once. V and J are TRBV7-8 and TRBJ2-3; a possible D gene is TRBD2 (6 bases). There are 15 residues in the CDR3. Trimming removed 6 bases from V and 0 bases from J, with 13 bases in between. Germline lookup yields CDR1 SGHVS and CDR2 FQNEAQ. CDR3 sequence (DNA): TGTGCCAGCAGACACGGGACTGGAAGCACAGATACGCAGTATTTT. Translating gives CASRHGTGSTDTQYF.

The sample holds one count of this clonotype. Just one base apart from a much larger clone, this may be a read error. In DNA, the CDR3 is TGTGCCAGCAGCTCATTATCAAGCAACTATGGCTACACCTTC. It yields the protein CASSSLSSNYGYTF. The J gene is TRBJ1-2, the V gene TRBV13; D is ambiguous. V dropped 4 bases and J dropped 2 bases, with 11 bases sitting between them. Germline loops: CDR1 PRHDT, CDR2 FYEKMQ (reference sequence). CDR3 length equals 14 residues.

This clonotype was seen many times. The chain employs TRBV5-5 and TRBJ2-1, with D tentatively TRBD2 (7 bases). Trimming removed 5 bases from V and 7 bases from J, with 13 bases in between. The germline CDR1 and CDR2 sequences are SGHKS and YYEKEE (reference sequence). This CDR3 is 13 amino acids long. CDR3 region: CASRPEGGNEQFF. The CDR3 DNA follows: TGTGCCAGCAGACCGGAGGGGGGGAATGAGCAGTTCTTC.

The rearrangement links TRBV27 to TRBJ2-3; the D is unclear. CDR1 is MNHEY, CDR2 SMNVEV, per germline (reference sequence). Trimming stripped 3 bases from V and 2 bases from J, with 6 bases between. This CDR3 region has 13 residues. The CDR3 loop reads CASSFPFTDTQYF. CDR3 DNA sequence: TGTGCCAGCAGTTTTCCCTTCACAGATACGCAGTATTTT.

The chain has TRBV2 and TRBJ2-3, with D unclear. V shed 10 bases and J shed 5 bases, with 7 bases lying between them. The CDR3 totals 10 residues. Germline CDR1 reads SNHLY; CDR2 reads FYNNEI. The CDR3 region is CATFIDTQYF. CDR3 in DNA: TGTGCCACCTTCATAGATACGCAGTATTTT.